The 20 T cell receptor beta chains below come from one sample, sequenced in a study of T cell repertoires in cytomegalovirus infection. TCRdb redid the calling of the reads with MiXCR, one entry per CDR3 protein. Of about 83,000 distinct CDR3 sequences listed, about 45% are singletons. No cognate antigen is known for these TCRs. This specimen was CD8+ T cells from cultured PBMCs, taken from culture after CMV antigen stimulation. Source of these receptors: a human donor in good health (CMV status not recorded). Some clones in this sample may be carry-over from other donors' samples.

Concerning this clonotype: This CDR3 fails to terminate in the conserved phenylalanine or tryptophan, so it likely reflects a read error. The DNA is left out, because the CDR3 cannot be placed on it with certainty; the CDR3 is given as TCRdb lists it. The chain links TRBV6-1 to TRBJ2-1; the table calls TRBD2, which could not be checked here. The CDR3 is made up of 16 amino acids, end residues included. Per the germline V gene, CDR1 is MNHNS and CDR2 is SASEGT. CDR3 sequence reads: CASSEFITGTSGSMVL.

This clonotype was seen a few times. V is TRBV20-1 and J is TRBJ2-7; 7 bases are a match to TRBD2. Germline V gives CDR1 DFQATT, CDR2 SNEGSKA (reference sequence). The CDR3 is made up of 14 amino acids. V dropped 0 bases and J dropped 3; count of bases not matched to a gene: 5. The CDR3 spells CSARDRAGVYEQYF. CDR3 DNA: TGCAGTGCTAGAGATCGGGCGGGAGTCTACGAGCAGTACTTC.

The rearrangement links TRBV7-9 to TRBJ2-1, with 7 bases identical to TRBD1. The germline CDR1 and CDR2 sequences are SEHNR and FQNEAQ (reference sequence). This CDR3 contains 17 residues. J lost 9 bases, V lost 2 bases, and 16 bases had no gene match. CDR3 residues: CASSLRDSRTMEIEQFF. CDR3 bases: TGTGCCAGCAGCTTAAGGGACAGTCGGACGATGGAGATTGAGCAGTTCTTC.

The chain carries TRBV7-9 and TRBJ2-7; 8 bases fit TRBD1. CDR3 size: 19 residues. Trimming took 4 bases from V and 0 from J; bases not matched to a gene: 17. Per germline, CDR1 SEHNR and CDR2 FQNEAQ (reference sequence). CDR3 residues: CASSSRRGQGERSSYEQYF. CDR3 nucleotide sequence: TGTGCCAGCAGCTCCCGCCGAGGACAGGGAGAACGAAGCTCCTACGAGCAGTACTTC.

The chain employs TRBV4-1 and TRBJ2-3; D gene unclear. The CDR3 length is 15 residues. CDR1 is MGHRA and CDR2 is YSYEKL in the germline V gene. V dropped 1 base and J dropped 5 bases, with 13 bases sitting between them. Written as DNA, the CDR3 is TGCGCCAGCAGCCAAGGGGCAGAATCCAAAGATACGCAGTATTTT. Residues: CASSQGAESKDTQYF.

The V call is TRBV7-9, the J call TRBJ2-1, with D possibly matching TRBD2 (6 bases). V was clipped by 1 base and J by 0 bases, with 7 bases between them. Germline lookup yields CDR1 SEHNR and CDR2 FQNEAQ (reference sequence). The CDR3 is made up of 15 amino acids. This CDR3 is CASSLETSSYNEQFF. DNA for the CDR3: TGTGCCAGCAGCTTAGAGACTAGCTCCTACAATGAGCAGTTCTTC. Based on the CDR3 plus reference TRBV7-9 and TRBJ2-1, the full variable domain is DTGVSQNPRHKITKRGQNVTFRCDPISEHNRLYWYRQTLGQGPEFLTYFQNEAQLEKSRLLSDRFSAERPKGSFSTLEIQRTEQGDSAMYLCASSLETSSYNEQFFGPGTRLTVL.

J is TRBJ2-3 and V is TRBV7-9; possibly TRBD1 or TRBD2 for D (5 bases each). In germline, CDR1 is SEHNR, CDR2 FQNEAQ (reference sequence). The CDR3 has 17 amino acids. Between the trimmed V and J ends, which lost 4 bases and 1 base, there was a span of 18 bases. The chain's CDR3 is CASSSADGGSGTDTQYF. The CDR3 region has the DNA TGTGCCAGCAGCTCGGCCGATGGGGGTAGCGGCACAGATACGCAGTATTTT.

J is TRBJ2-1 and V is TRBV27, with 11 bases identical to TRBD2. The CDR3 has 19 residues. Germline trimming cut 1 base from V and 0 bases from J; bases unmatched to any gene: 8. CDR1 and CDR2 from the germline V gene are MNHEY and SMNVEV (reference sequence). The CDR3 loop is CASSLWGLAARSSYNEQFF. CDR3 nucleotides: TGTGCCAGCAGTTTATGGGGACTAGCGGCCAGGAGCTCCTACAATGAGCAGTTCTTC.

This clonotype turned up a few times. The chain is built from TRBV7-9 and TRBJ1-6; no clear D gene. Trimming left V 1 base short and J 7 bases short, with 11 bases between. This CDR3 is 15 amino acids long. CDR1 and CDR2 (germline): SEHNR, FQNEAQ (reference sequence). Here the CDR3 reads CASSLGEGMNSPLHF. The DNA for the CDR3 is TGTGCCAGCAGCTTAGGAGAGGGAATGAATTCACCCCTCCACTTT.

This clonotype was recorded at least ten times. V and J are TRBV7-8 and TRBJ2-7; D call uncertain. Germline CDR1 and CDR2: SGHVS and FQNEAQ. V gave up 2 bases and J gave up 0 bases, with 5 bases separating them. This CDR3 contains 13 residues. CDR3 region: CASSLRTSYEQYF. CDR3 sequence (DNA): TGTGCCAGCAGCTTAAGGACCTCCTACGAGCAGTACTTC.

This clonotype was seen more than once but under ten times. The chain links TRBV27 to TRBJ2-1, with D possibly TRBD1 on 6 matching bases. Germline-derived CDR1 and CDR2 are MNHEY and SMNVEV (reference sequence). The CDR3 is made up of 15 amino acids. V lost 8 bases, J lost 2 bases, and 16 bases lay in between. CDR3 nucleotides: TGTGCCAGCGGAACCGGGACACCTACCTACAATGAGCAGTTCTTC. The encoded protein is CASGTGTPTYNEQFF.

The chain links TRBV7-8 to TRBJ2-7, with a possible D match to TRBD2 (5 bases). CDR1 SGHVS and CDR2 FQNEAQ come from the germline V gene. The CDR3 contains 13 residues. Trimming left V 1 base short and J 3 bases short, with 7 bases between. The CDR3 DNA follows: TGTGCCAGCAGCTTAGTGGAGGACTACGAGCAGTACTTC. This codes for CASSLVEDYEQYF.

The CDR3 DNA follows: TGTGCCAGCGGGGGCTTCTCCTACGAGCAGTACTTC. As protein: CASGGFSYEQYF. The chain is built from TRBV12-3 or TRBV12-4 and TRBJ2-7; perhaps TRBD1 as D (6 bases). Trimming shortened V by 8 bases and J by 0 bases, and 8 bases separated the two germline ends. The CDR3 has 12 residues.

This chain uses TRBV28 with TRBJ2-1; D is perhaps TRBD1 or TRBD2 (5 bases each). Trimming removed 6 bases from V and 4 bases from J, with 16 bases in between. CDR1 and CDR2 from the germline V gene are MDHEN and SYDVKM. The CDR3 covers 15 residues. CDR3 protein: CASRLHLRGYNEQFF. The CDR3 nucleotides read TGTGCCAGCAGGTTACATTTGAGGGGTTACAATGAGCAGTTCTTC.

In this sample, this clonotype turned up a few times. The chain recombines TRBV12-3 or TRBV12-4 with TRBJ2-2; 12 nucleotides line up with TRBD2. The CDR3 has 17 residues. The J segment lost 2 bases and the V segment lost 3 bases, leaving 4 bases of the junction unmatched. CDR3 residues: CASSFPTSGSNTGELFF. The CDR3 region has the DNA TGTGCCAGCAGTTTTCCGACTAGCGGGAGTAACACCGGGGAGCTGTTTTTT.

This clonotype showed up just a few times. The chain combines TRBV7-2 with TRBJ2-3, with 10 bases lining up with TRBD2. Trimming at V came to 5 bases and at J to 1 base, leaving 15 bases not matched to a gene. Germline V gene sequence: CDR1 SGHTA, CDR2 FQGNSA. CDR3 length equals 19 residues. CDR3 nucleotide sequence: TGTGCCAGCAGCCCCCGGCGGGCTAGCGGGAGACGTGGCACAGATACGCAGTATTTT. It is translated as CASSPRRASGRRGTDTQYF.

The CDR3 sequence is CASSLTKLQGPFEKLFF. The CDR3 region has the DNA TGTGCCAGCAGCTTGACGAAACTACAGGGCCCATTCGAAAAACTGTTTTTT. The chain uses TRBV5-5 and TRBJ1-4; the D gene is possibly TRBD1 (6 bases). Between the trimmed V and J ends, which lost 1 base and 8 bases, there was a span of 21 bases. The V gene's germline CDR1 is SGHKS and CDR2 YYEKEE (reference sequence). The CDR3 runs 17 residues.

This rearrangement joins TRBV11-2 to TRBJ1-1; 8 bases are a match to TRBD1. Germline V gene data show CDR1 as SGHAT and CDR2 as FQNNGV. Trimming removed 4 bases from V and 1 base from J; junction bases left unmatched: 5. This CDR3 is 15 amino acids long. CDR3 sequence (DNA): TGTGCCAGCAGCTCGAGGACAGGGCCGAACACTGAAGCTTTCTTT. Encoded protein: CASSSRTGPNTEAFF.

The chain couples TRBV19 to TRBJ1-2, with D unresolved. Trimming pared 8 bases from V and 6 bases from J, leaving 10 bases between. CDR3 length equals 11 residues. Germline CDR1 LNHDA, CDR2 SQIVND (reference sequence). For the CDR3, the DNA is TGTGCCAGTTCTGAGATGGATGGCTACACCTTC. It specifies CASSEMDGYTF.

The chain joins TRBV11-2 to TRBJ1-2; D might be TRBD1 (6 bases). In germline, CDR1 is SGHAT, CDR2 FQNNGV. The CDR3 sequence is 13 residues long. Between the trimmed V and J ends, which lost 8 bases and 8 bases, there was a span of 18 bases. The CDR3 DNA is TGTGCCAGCCAATCCACAGGGTTAGACGGCTACACCTTC. Protein sequence: CASQSTGLDGYTF.